The clone carrying this T cell receptor (beta chain) showed up just once. The record originates from a study of control samples from healthy donors and cancer patients. V lost 3 bases and J lost 3; bases outside the gene matches: 4. The germline V gene encodes CDR1 SGHRS and CDR2 YFSETQ. This CDR3 spans 16 amino acids. Sequencing was performed with immunoSEQ multiplex PCR; in TCRdb, only in-frame clones are kept and a portion is missing. The sample shows under 200,000 clones, 94% of them seen only once. The TCR comes from a woman in her 40s in good health. The chain couples TRBV5-1 to TRBJ2-2; 11 nucleotides line up with TRBD2. Source material: blood. As DNA, the CDR3 is TGCGCCAGCAGCTGGATGGGACTAGCGGACACCGGGGAGCTGTTTTTT. It translates to CASSWMGLADTGELFF.